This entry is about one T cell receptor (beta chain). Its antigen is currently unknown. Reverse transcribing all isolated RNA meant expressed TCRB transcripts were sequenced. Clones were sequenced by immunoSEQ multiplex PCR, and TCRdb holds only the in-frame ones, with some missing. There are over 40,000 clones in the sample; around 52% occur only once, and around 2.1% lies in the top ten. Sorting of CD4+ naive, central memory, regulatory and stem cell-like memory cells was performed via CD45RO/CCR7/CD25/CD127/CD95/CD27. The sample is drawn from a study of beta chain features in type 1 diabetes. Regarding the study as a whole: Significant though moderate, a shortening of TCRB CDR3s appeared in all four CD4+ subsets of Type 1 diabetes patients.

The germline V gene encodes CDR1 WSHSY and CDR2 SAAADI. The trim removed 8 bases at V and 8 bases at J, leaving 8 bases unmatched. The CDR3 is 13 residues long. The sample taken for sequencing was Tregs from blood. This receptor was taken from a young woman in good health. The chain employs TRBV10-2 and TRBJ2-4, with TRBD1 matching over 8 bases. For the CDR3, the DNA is TGCGCCAGCGGACAGGGTGGTCTCTACATTCAGTACTTC. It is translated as CASGQGGLYIQYF.